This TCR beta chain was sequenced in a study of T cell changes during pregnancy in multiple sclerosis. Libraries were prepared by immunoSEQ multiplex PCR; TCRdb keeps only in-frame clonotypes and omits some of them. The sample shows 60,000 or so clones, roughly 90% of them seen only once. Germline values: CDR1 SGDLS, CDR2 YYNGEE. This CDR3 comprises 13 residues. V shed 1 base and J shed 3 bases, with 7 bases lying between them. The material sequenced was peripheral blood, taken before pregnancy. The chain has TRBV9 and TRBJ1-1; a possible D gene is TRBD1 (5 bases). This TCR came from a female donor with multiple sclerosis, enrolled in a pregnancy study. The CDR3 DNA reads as TGTGCCAGCAGCGTAAGCAGGGACACTGAAGCTTTCTTT. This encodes CASSVSRDTEAFF.